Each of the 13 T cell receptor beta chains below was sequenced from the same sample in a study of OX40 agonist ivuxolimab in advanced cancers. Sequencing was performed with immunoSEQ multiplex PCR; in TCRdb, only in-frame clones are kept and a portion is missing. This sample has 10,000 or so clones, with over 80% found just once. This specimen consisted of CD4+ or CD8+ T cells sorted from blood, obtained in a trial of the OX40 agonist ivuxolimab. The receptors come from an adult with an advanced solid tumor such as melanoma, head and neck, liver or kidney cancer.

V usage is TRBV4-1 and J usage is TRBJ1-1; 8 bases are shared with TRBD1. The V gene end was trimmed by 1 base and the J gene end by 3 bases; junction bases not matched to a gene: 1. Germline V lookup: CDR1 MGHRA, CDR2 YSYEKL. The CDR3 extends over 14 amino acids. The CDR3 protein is CASSQGTGHTEAFF. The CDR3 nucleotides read TGCGCCAGCAGCCAAGGGACAGGGCACACTGAAGCTTTCTTT.

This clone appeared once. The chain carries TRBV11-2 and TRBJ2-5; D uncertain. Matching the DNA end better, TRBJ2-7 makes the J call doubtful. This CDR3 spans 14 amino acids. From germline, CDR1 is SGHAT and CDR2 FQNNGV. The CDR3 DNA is TGTGCCAGCAGCTTAGCTGTTTGGACCGACGAGCAGTACTTC. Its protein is CASSLAVWTDEQYF.

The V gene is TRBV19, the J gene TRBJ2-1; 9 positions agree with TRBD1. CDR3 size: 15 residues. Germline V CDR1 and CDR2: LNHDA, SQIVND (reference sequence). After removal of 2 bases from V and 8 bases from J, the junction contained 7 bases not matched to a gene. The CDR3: CASSIRGDRVYEQFF. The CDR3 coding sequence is TGTGCCAGTAGTATAAGGGGGGACAGGGTATATGAGCAGTTCTTC.

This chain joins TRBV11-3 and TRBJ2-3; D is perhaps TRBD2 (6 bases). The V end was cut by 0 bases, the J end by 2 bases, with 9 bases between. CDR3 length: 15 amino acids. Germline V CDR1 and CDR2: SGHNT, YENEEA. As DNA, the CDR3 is TGTGCCAGCAGCTTAGATGGGGGGATCACAGATACGCAGTATTTT. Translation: CASSLDGGITDTQYF.

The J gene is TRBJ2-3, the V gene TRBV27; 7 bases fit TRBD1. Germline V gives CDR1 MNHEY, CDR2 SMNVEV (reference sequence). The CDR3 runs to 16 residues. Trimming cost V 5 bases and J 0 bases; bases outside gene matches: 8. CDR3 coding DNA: TGTGCCAGCAGTCCGAACCGCAGGGGGAGCACAGATACGCAGTATTTT. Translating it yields CASSPNRRGSTDTQYF.

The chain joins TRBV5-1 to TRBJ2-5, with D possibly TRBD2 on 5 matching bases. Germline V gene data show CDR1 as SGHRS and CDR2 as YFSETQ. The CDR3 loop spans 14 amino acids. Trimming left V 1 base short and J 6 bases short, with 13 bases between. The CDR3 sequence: CASSLRLEDKTQYF. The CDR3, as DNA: TGCGCCAGCAGCTTGAGACTGGAGGATAAGACCCAGTACTTC. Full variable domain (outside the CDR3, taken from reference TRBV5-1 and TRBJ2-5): KAGVTQTPRYLIKTRGQQVTLSCSPISGHRSVSWYQQTPGQGLQFLFEYFSETQRNKGNFPGRFSGRQFSNSRSEMNVSTLELGDSALYLCASSLRLEDKTQYFGPGTRLLVL.

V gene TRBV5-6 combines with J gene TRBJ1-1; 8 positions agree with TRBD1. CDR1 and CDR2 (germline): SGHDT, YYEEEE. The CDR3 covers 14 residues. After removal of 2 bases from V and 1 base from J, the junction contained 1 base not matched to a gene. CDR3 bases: TGTGCCAGCAGCTTTGGACAGGGGAACACTGAAGCTTTCTTT. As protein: CASSFGQGNTEAFF.

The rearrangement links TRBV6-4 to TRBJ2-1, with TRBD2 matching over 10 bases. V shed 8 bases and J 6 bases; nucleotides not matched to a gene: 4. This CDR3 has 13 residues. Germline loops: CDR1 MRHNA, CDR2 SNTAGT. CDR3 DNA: TGTGCCAGCGGGACTAGCGACACCAATGAGCAGTTCTTC. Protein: CASGTSDTNEQFF.

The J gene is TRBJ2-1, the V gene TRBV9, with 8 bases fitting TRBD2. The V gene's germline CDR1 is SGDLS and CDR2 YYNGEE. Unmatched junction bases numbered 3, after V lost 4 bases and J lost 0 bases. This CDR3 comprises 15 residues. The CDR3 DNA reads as TGTGCCAGCAGCCCGGGGGGGAGCTCCTACAATGAGCAGTTCTTC. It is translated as CASSPGGSSYNEQFF.

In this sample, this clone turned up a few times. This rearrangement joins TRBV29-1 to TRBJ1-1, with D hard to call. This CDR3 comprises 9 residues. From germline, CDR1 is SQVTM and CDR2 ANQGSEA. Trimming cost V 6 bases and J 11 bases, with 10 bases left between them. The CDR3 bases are TGCAGCGTGGGTGAATCGGCTTTCTTT. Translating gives CSVGESAFF.

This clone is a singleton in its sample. CDR3 in DNA: TGCGCCAGCAGCCAAGTTTTAGGAAACACCATATATTTT. This gives the protein CASSQVLGNTIYF. The chain recombines TRBV4-1 with TRBJ1-3; D unclear. Between the trimmed V and J ends, which lost 1 base and 4 bases, there was a span of 5 bases. The CDR3 loop spans 13 amino acids. The germline gives CDR1 MGHRA, CDR2 YSYEKL.

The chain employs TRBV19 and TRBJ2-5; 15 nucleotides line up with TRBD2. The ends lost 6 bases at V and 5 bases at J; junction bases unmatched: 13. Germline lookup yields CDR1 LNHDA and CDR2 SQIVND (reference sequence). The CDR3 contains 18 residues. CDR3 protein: CASSAPWGLAGGGETQYF. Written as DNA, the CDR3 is TGTGCCAGTAGCGCCCCGTGGGGACTAGCGGGAGGCGGGGAGACCCAGTACTTC. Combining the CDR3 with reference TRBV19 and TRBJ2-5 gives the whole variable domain DGGITQSPKYLFRKEGQNVTLSCEQNLNHDAMYWYRQDPGQGLRLIYYSQIVNDFQKGDIAEGYSVSREKKESFPLTVTSAQKNPTAFYLCASSAPWGLAGGGETQYFGPGTRLLVL.

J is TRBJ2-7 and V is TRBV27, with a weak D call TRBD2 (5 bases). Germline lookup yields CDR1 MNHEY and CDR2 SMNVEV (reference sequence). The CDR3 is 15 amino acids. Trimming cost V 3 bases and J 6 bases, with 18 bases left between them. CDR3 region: CASSLSSPSPVEQYF. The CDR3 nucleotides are TGTGCCAGCAGTTTGTCTAGCCCCTCCCCAGTCGAGCAGTACTTC.